The sequence of this T cell receptor (beta chain) was determined in a study of blood T cell repertoires in COVID-19. Across the whole study: Sites in the United States, Italy and Spain provided acute and convalescent COVID-19 samples. The analysed material was cDNA or gDNA that came from T cells, B-cell-depleted T cells, or PBMCs.

As processed by the authors: Amplification with reference gene primers provided the estimates of nucleated cell counts. The protocol was immunoSEQ multiplex PCR, while the TCRdb copy is restricted to in-frame clones and leaves out a portion. The V and J calls and clone size come from that table; D and trimming were worked out from the DNA. The sample includes approximately 190,000 clones, 84% of them seen just once. With 8 bases clipped from V and 3 bases from J, the junction kept 9 bases outside the gene matches. Germline CDR1 MDHEN, CDR2 SYDVKM. This CDR3 region has 16 residues. The sequence came from a human donor in a cohort sampled during active COVID-19. V gene TRBV28 combines with J gene TRBJ2-3, with 12 bases identical to TRBD2. Sequencing used peripheral blood. The CDR3 sequence is CASAPTSGSWTDTQYF. CDR3 in DNA: TGTGCCAGCGCTCCGACTAGCGGGAGTTGGACAGATACGCAGTATTTT. Together with reference TRBV28 and TRBJ2-3, the CDR3 gives the full variable domain: DVKVTQSSRYLVKRTGEKVFLECVQDMDHENMFWYRQDPGLGLRLIYFSYDVKMKEKGDIPEGYSVSREKKERFSLILESASTNQTSMYLCASAPTSGSWTDTQYFGPGTRLTVL.